One and the same sample provided the 10 T cell receptor beta chains below, sequenced in a study of T cells in Graves' hyperthyroidism and ophthalmopathy. It was RNA transcripts that yielded the amplified TCR beta CDR3 regions. Initially, a first-round RT-PCR of the TCR CDR3 employed the HTBI primer set. Using its own MiXCR run on the multiplex PCR reads, TCRdb lists one record per CDR3 protein. Of 550,000 to 650,000 distinct CDR3 sequences in the sample, about 14% were seen once. The sequenced sample consisted of blood. Receptors were obtained from a middle-aged woman with Graves' hyperthyroidism.

This clonotype was found many times. V gene TRBV7-9 combines with J gene TRBJ1-1; D is unclear. CDR1 is SEHNR and CDR2 is FQNEAQ in the germline V gene (reference sequence). Trimming took 3 bases from V and 0 from J, leaving 11 bases between them. The CDR3 runs to 15 residues. The CDR3 protein is CASSLVGILNTEAFF. Written as DNA, the CDR3 is TGTGCCAGCAGCTTGGTCGGGATTTTGAACACTGAAGCTTTCTTT.

This clonotype was observed a handful of times. The V and J genes are TRBV4-1 and TRBJ1-6; no clear D gene. This CDR3 region has 18 residues. The V end was cut by 0 bases, the J end by 7 bases, with 19 bases between. CDR1 MGHRA and CDR2 YSYEKL come from the germline V gene. Written as DNA, the CDR3 is TGCGCCAGCAGCCAAGATCCGTCTTTTGATGTTGCCAATTCACCCCTCCACTTT. Residues: CASSQDPSFDVANSPLHF.

The sample holds many counts of this clonotype. This chain uses TRBV20-1 with TRBJ2-7; tentatively, D is TRBD1 (6 bases). The CDR3 consists of 13 residues. Germline V CDR1 and CDR2: DFQATT, SNEGSKA (reference sequence). Trimming took off 5 bases at V and 1 base at J, with 12 bases between the two ends. The CDR3 DNA is TGCAGTGCTCCCAGGGGCCCTTCCTACGAGCAGTACTTC. Translation: CSAPRGPSYEQYF.

This clonotype was recorded many times. The chain recombines TRBV20-1 with TRBJ2-1; D call uncertain. The CDR3 covers 13 residues. Germline CDR1 and CDR2: DFQATT and SNEGSKA (reference sequence). With 5 bases removed from V and 5 bases from J, the gap between germline ends came to 13 bases. CDR3 nucleotides: TGCAGTGCTTTCCCGGAGATCGACAATGAGCAGTTCTTC. It specifies CSAFPEIDNEQFF.

The chain uses TRBV6-1 and TRBJ2-3; perhaps D is TRBD1 or TRBD2 (6 bases each). Trimming shortened V by 6 bases and J by 2 bases, and 15 bases separated the two germline ends. CDR1 is MNHNS and CDR2 is SASEGT in the germline V gene. The CDR3 has 15 amino acids. CDR3 bases: TGTGCCAGCAGGGAGGGAGGACAGATCACAGATACGCAGTATTTT. Translation: CASREGGQITDTQYF.

This clonotype was recorded at least ten times. V and J are TRBV6-2 or TRBV6-3 and TRBJ2-7; D might be TRBD1 (7 bases). The V and J ends lost 6 bases and 3 bases respectively, with 15 bases between them. This CDR3 contains 14 residues. The germline gives CDR1 MNHEY, CDR2 SVGEGT. CDR3 sequence reads: CASSSGGQIYEQYF. CDR3 sequence (DNA): TGTGCCAGCAGCTCCGGGGGACAGATCTACGAGCAGTACTTC.

This clonotype was picked up a small number of times. The chain recombines TRBV3-1 with TRBJ2-5; 14 bases are a match to TRBD2. The CDR3 has 16 residues. V lost 1 base to trimming and J lost 7 bases; unmatched junction nucleotides: 5. CDR1 is LGHDT, CDR2 YNNKEL, per germline (reference sequence). The CDR3 loop is CASSQAGTSGSATQYF. The CDR3 DNA follows: TGTGCCAGCAGCCAAGCCGGGACTAGCGGGAGTGCGACCCAGTACTTC.

The table lists this clonotype with many counts. The chain joins TRBV7-2 to TRBJ2-7; 11 bases map to TRBD2. From germline, CDR1 is SGHTA and CDR2 FQGNSA. This CDR3 contains 15 residues. V trimming: 4 bases; J trimming: 1 base; junction bases outside the gene matches: 3. Here the CDR3 DNA reads TGTGCCAGCAGCTGGACTAGCGGGCCGTCCTACGAGCAGTACTTC. This encodes CASSWTSGPSYEQYF.

This clonotype was counted a few times. CDR3 nucleotides: TGTGCCAGCAGCCAAGTTTCGGGGTCGACTGAAGCTTTCTTT. Its translation: CASSQVSGSTEAFF. The J gene is TRBJ1-1, the V gene TRBV4-2; D not certain. Trimming took off 1 base at V and 5 bases at J, with 11 bases between the two ends. CDR1 LGHNA and CDR2 YNFKEQ come from the germline V gene. The CDR3 extends over 14 amino acids.

Only a few counts were recorded for this clonotype. The V and J genes are TRBV3-1 and TRBJ1-1; 8 bases are a match to TRBD1. Germline-derived CDR1 and CDR2 are LGHDT and YNNKEL (reference sequence). V dropped 0 bases and J dropped 0; count of bases not matched to a gene: 6. The CDR3 runs 17 residues. CDR3 DNA: TGTGCCAGCAGCCAAGAGTGGAGGACAGGGCTGAACACTGAAGCTTTCTTT. Its protein product is CASSQEWRTGLNTEAFF. Variable domain in full (rest from reference TRBV3-1 and TRBJ1-1): DTAVSQTPKYLVTQMGNDKSIKCEQNLGHDTMYWYKQDSKKFLKIMFSYNNKELIINETVPNRFSPKSPDKAHLNLHINSLELGDSAVYFCASSQEWRTGLNTEAFFGQGTRLTVV.